Below, one T cell receptor (beta chain) is given with its context. This record comes from a study of blood T cell repertoires in COVID-19. Across the whole study: From T cells, B-cell-depleted T cells, or PBMCs came the material, which was cDNA or gDNA.

In the authors' methods: Amplification from reference gene primers served as the basis for estimated nucleated cell counts. Measured with immunoSEQ multiplex PCR; TCRdb has only the in-frame clones, and not every one. The D gene and trimming were derived from the DNA, and the V and J assignments and clone size from that table. Found here are over 200,000 clones, approximately 86% of them singletons; the top ten hold around 1.4%. V was clipped by 1 base and J by 7 bases; unmatched bases: 6. The germline gives CDR1 SGHNT, CDR2 YYREEE (reference sequence). The CDR3 has 16 residues. The sequence derives from a man aged 18 to 30 with active or convalescent COVID-19. This chain uses TRBV5-4 with TRBJ2-2, with 11 bases identical to TRBD1. The sample was peripheral blood. CDR3 DNA: TGTGCCAGCAGCTTGAGAGGACAGGGGGCTCTCGGGGAGCTGTTTTTT. Its translation: CASSLRGQGALGELFF.